This T cell receptor (beta chain) stems from a study of blood T cell repertoires in COVID-19. Looking at the study overall: Collection of acute and convalescent COVID-19 samples took place in the United States, Italy and Spain. The analysed material was cDNA or gDNA that came from T cells, B-cell-depleted T cells, or PBMCs.

As originally analysed: For nucleated cells, counts were estimated from reference gene primer amplification. TCRdb keeps only in-frame clones here, not all; method: immunoSEQ multiplex PCR. The V and J calls and clone size were taken over from that table, and D and trimming were inferred from the DNA. This repertoire shows approximately 130,000 clones, almost 80% found once; its top ten account for approximately 25%. The junction had 7 bases not matched to a gene; V was cut back by 3 bases and J by 9 bases. Germline lookup yields CDR1 SGHRS and CDR2 YFSETQ. This CDR3 spans 14 amino acids. The sequenced material came from peripheral blood. The source of this sequence is a human donor in a cohort sampled during active COVID-19. The chain has TRBV5-1 and TRBJ2-4; TRBD1 matches 9 bases. The CDR3 DNA follows: TGCGCCAGCAGCTCGGGACAGGGAAGGGGCATTCAGTACTTC. This codes for CASSSGQGRGIQYF.